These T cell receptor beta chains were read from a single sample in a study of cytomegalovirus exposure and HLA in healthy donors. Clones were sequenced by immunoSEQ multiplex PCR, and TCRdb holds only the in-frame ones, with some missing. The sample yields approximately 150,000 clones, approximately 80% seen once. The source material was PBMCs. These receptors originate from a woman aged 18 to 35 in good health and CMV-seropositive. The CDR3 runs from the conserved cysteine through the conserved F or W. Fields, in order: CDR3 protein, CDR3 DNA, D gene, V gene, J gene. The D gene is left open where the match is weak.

CASRENRQGRGEQYF	TGTGCCAGCAGGGAGAATCGACAGGGACGAGGCGAGCAGTACTTC	TRBD1	TRBV6-1	TRBJ2-7
CASSRYRGEQYF	TGCGCCAGCAGCCGCTACAGGGGCGAGCAGTACTTC	TRBD1	TRBV5-1	TRBJ2-7
CASTPPRDTGELFF	TGTGCCAGCACGCCTCCGAGGGACACCGGGGAGCTGTTTTTT	-	TRBV28	TRBJ2-2
CASSLRGFQEETQYF	TGTGCCAGCAGCTTACGGGGGTTTCAGGAAGAGACCCAGTACTTC	-	TRBV11-2	TRBJ2-5
CASRAGKGGPYGYTF	TGTGCCAGCAGAGCAGGGAAAGGGGGACCCTATGGCTACACCTTC	-	TRBV21-1	TRBJ1-2
CASIRRGLGPNSPLHF	TGTGCCAGCATTCGAAGGGGGCTCGGACCTAATTCACCCCTCCACTTT	TRBD1	TRBV28	TRBJ1-6
CASSSSDGGSYNEQFF	TGTGCCAGCAGCTCCTCTGACGGGGGCTCCTACAATGAGCAGTTCTTC	-	TRBV7-9	TRBJ2-1
CSATKGDTQYF	TGCAGTGCTACGAAGGGGGATACGCAGTATTTT	-	TRBV20-1	TRBJ2-3
CASSTGTGGREYGYTF	TGTGCCAGCAGCACCGGGACAGGGGGCCGGGAATATGGCTACACCTTC	TRBD1	TRBV5-6	TRBJ1-2
CASSQPRGGRAETQYF	TGCGCCAGCAGCCAACCTCGGGGGGGGCGGGCAGAGACCCAGTACTTC	TRBD2	TRBV4-1	TRBJ2-5
CASSLSGLTALGETQYF	TGTGCCAGCAGCTTATCTGGTTTGACAGCCCTAGGGGAGACCCAGTACTTC	-	TRBV7-9	TRBJ2-5
CASSYSRGGDDHGYTF	TGTGCCAGCAGTTACTCGAGGGGGGGCGACGACCATGGCTACACCTTC	-	TRBV6-6	TRBJ1-2
CASSRGTAANQPQHF	TGCGCCAGCAGCCGGGGGACAGCGGCTAATCAGCCCCAGCATTTT	TRBD1	TRBV4-3	TRBJ1-5
CATWGVYGYTF	TGTGCCACCTGGGGGGTTTATGGCTACACCTTC	-	TRBV19	TRBJ1-2
CASSLDRGSTEAFF	TGTGCCAGCAGCCTGGACAGGGGAAGCACTGAAGCTTTCTTT	TRBD1	TRBV5-8	TRBJ1-1